This T cell receptor (beta chain) was profiled in a study of molecular identifiers for immune sequencing clone quantification. Background on the study: Replicate RNA came from approximately 20,000 or 98,000 naive CD8 cells and was split five ways, and four parts were sequenced.

This clonotype was counted ten times or more. TCRdb fed the PCR reads into MiXCR, producing one record per CDR3 protein. The table records some 680,000 distinct CDR3 sequences, 25% of them present only once. The TCR comes from a human donor in good health. Some libraries in this study had Jurkat cell RNA spiked in. The sample taken for sequencing was naive CD8+ T cells from blood, with Jurkat cell RNA spiked in. Noted subset: FACS-sorted CD8+CD4-CCR7+CD45RA+ naive T cells.

The CDR3 DNA is TGCGCCAGCAGCTGGATTACCCTTCAAGATTCACCCCTCCACTTT. Translation gives CASSWITLQDSPLHF. This chain connects TRBV5-1 to TRBJ1-6, with D unclear. The CDR3 has 15 residues. Trimming took 3 bases from V and 8 from J, leaving 15 bases between them. Germline CDR1 is SGHRS and CDR2 is YFSETQ.